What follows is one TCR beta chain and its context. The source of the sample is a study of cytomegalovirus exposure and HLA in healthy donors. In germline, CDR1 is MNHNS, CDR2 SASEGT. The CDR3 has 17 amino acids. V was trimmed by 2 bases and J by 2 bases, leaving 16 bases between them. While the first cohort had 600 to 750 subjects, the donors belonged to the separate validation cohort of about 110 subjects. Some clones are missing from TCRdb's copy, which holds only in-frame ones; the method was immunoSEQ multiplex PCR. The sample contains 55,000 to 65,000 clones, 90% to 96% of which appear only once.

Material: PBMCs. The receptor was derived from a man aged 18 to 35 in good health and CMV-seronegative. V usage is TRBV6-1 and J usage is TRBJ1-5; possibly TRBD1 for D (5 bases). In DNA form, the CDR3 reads TGTGCCAGCAGTGAACTACACCAGGGATCCGGCAATCAGCCCCAGCATTTT. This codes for CASSELHQGSGNQPQHF.